The 2 T cell receptor beta chains presented below share a single source sample, sequenced in a study of CD8+CD57+ T cells in acquired aplastic anemia. Genomic DNA was employed as the template in profiling TCR beta VDJ and CDR3. One entry per CDR3 protein, called by TCRdb with MiXCR from the reads. The sample consists of 150,000 or so distinct CDR3 sequences, 40% to 60% of them appearing once. Only patients with CD8+CD57+ cell expansion on flow cytometry were chosen for sequencing. Sequencing was performed on sorted CD4+, CD8+, or CD8+CD57+ T cells (not recorded which) from PBMCs. The receptors were sampled from a human donor with aplastic anemia.

This rearrangement joins TRBV5-5 to TRBJ2-7, with TRBD1 matching over 8 bases. Germline-derived CDR1 and CDR2 are SGHKS and YYEKEE (reference sequence). The length of the CDR3 is 15 residues. Unmatched junction bases numbered 10, after V lost 4 bases and J lost 4 bases. CDR3 sequence (DNA): TGTGCCAGCAGCCACTCGGGGACAGGTCAATACGAGCAGTACTTC. Amino acid sequence: CASSHSGTGQYEQYF.

This chain connects TRBV9 to TRBJ2-5, with TRBD2 matching over 7 bases. Germline CDR1 is SGDLS and CDR2 is YYNGEE. The CDR3 has 16 amino acids. V dropped 3 bases and J dropped 2; count of bases not matched to a gene: 10. CDR3 nucleotides: TGTGCCAGCAGCGGAAGCGGGACCCTCCGGCAAGAGACCCAGTACTTC. This translates into CASSGSGTLRQETQYF.